The rows below give T cell receptor beta chains drawn from one sample of a study of chemoradiotherapy in HPV16-positive cancers. Clones were sequenced by immunoSEQ multiplex PCR, and TCRdb holds only the in-frame ones, with some missing. The table shows approximately 10,000 clones, with roughly 78% occurring only once. This material was collected from a patient who underwent chemoradiotherapy. The receptors shown here come from a human donor with HPV-associated anogenital cancer. CDR3s include the opening cysteine and the closing phenylalanine or tryptophan. The order of the fields is V gene, clone size, J gene, D gene, CDR3 protein, CDR3 DNA. A D gene is named only where the DNA matches it firmly. Size is stated for part of the rows, as once, few or many counts, or as a class when the clone is expanded.

v_call: TRBV19
clone_size: -
j_call: TRBJ1-5
d_call: TRBD1
cdr3_aa: CATEVTGNGNQPQHF
cdr3_nt: TGTGCCACTGAGGTGACAGGGAACGGCAATCAGCCCCAGCATTTT

v_call: TRBV7-6
clone_size: -
j_call: TRBJ1-2
d_call: -
cdr3_aa: CASSLREGYGYTF
cdr3_nt: TGTGCCAGCAGCTTAAGGGAAGGCTATGGCTACACCTTC

v_call: TRBV5-1
clone_size: -
j_call: TRBJ2-6
d_call: -
cdr3_aa: CASSFSSGANVLTF
cdr3_nt: TGCGCCAGCAGCTTCAGCTCTGGGGCCAACGTCCTGACTTTC

v_call: TRBV5-4
clone_size: few
j_call: TRBJ2-1
d_call: TRBD1
cdr3_aa: CASSLPRQGAGNEQFF
cdr3_nt: TGTGCCAGCAGCTTACCCAGACAGGGGGCAGGCAATGAGCAGTTCTTC

v_call: TRBV6-5
clone_size: -
j_call: TRBJ1-1
d_call: -
cdr3_aa: CASSYERGSKGGAFF
cdr3_nt: TGTGCCAGCAGTTACGAGAGGGGCTCGAAAGGTGGGGCTTTCTTT

v_call: TRBV5-1
clone_size: few
j_call: TRBJ1-6
d_call: -
cdr3_aa: CASSREGEPPNSPLHF
cdr3_nt: TGCGCCAGCAGCCGGGAGGGAGAGCCACCTAATTCACCCCTCCACTTT

v_call: TRBV4-1
clone_size: -
j_call: TRBJ2-3
d_call: TRBD1
cdr3_aa: CASSQGPDRGRDTQYF
cdr3_nt: TGCGCCAGCAGCCAAGGACCGGACAGGGGCAGGGATACGCAGTATTTT

v_call: TRBV5-4
clone_size: -
j_call: TRBJ2-1
d_call: TRBD2
cdr3_aa: CASSSRLAGGYNEQFF
cdr3_nt: TGTGCCAGCAGCTCACGACTAGCGGGGGGCTACAATGAGCAGTTCTTC

v_call: TRBV18
clone_size: -
j_call: TRBJ1-1
d_call: -
cdr3_aa: CASFFQRNTEAFF
cdr3_nt: TGTGCCAGCTTTTTCCAAAGAAACACTGAAGCTTTCTTT

v_call: TRBV4-3
clone_size: -
j_call: TRBJ2-1
d_call: -
cdr3_aa: CASSQDWGQGFYNEQFF
cdr3_nt: TGCGCCAGCAGCCAAGATTGGGGGCAGGGATTCTACAATGAGCAGTTCTTC

v_call: TRBV30
clone_size: once
j_call: TRBJ1-1
d_call: -
cdr3_aa: CAWSIGGGTEAFF
cdr3_nt: TGTGCCTGGAGTATCGGGGGTGGCACTGAAGCTTTCTTT

v_call: TRBV19
clone_size: -
j_call: TRBJ1-5
d_call: -
cdr3_aa: CASSIVGAGDQPQHF
cdr3_nt: TGTGCCAGTAGTATAGTGGGGGCGGGAGATCAGCCCCAGCATTTT

v_call: TRBV7-9
clone_size: -
j_call: TRBJ1-4
d_call: -
cdr3_aa: CASSLRGSGTNEKLFF
cdr3_nt: TGTGCCAGCAGCTTGAGGGGCTCAGGTACTAATGAAAAACTGTTTTTT

v_call: TRBV2
clone_size: -
j_call: TRBJ1-1
d_call: -
cdr3_aa: CASSALKTGNTEAFF
cdr3_nt: TGTGCCAGCAGTGCTTTAAAGACGGGGAACACTGAAGCTTTCTTT

v_call: TRBV28
clone_size: once
j_call: TRBJ1-1
d_call: -
cdr3_aa: CASFSGNEAFF
cdr3_nt: TGTGCCAGTTTTTCGGGGAATGAAGCTTTCTTT

v_call: TRBV2
clone_size: -
j_call: TRBJ1-1
d_call: -
cdr3_aa: CASSETDFNTEAFF
cdr3_nt: TGTGCCAGCAGCGAGACAGACTTTAACACTGAAGCTTTCTTT

v_call: TRBV6-1
clone_size: -
j_call: TRBJ2-6
d_call: -
cdr3_aa: CASSVGSSGANVLTF
cdr3_nt: TGTGCCAGCAGTGTGGGGAGCTCTGGGGCCAACGTCCTGACTTTC

v_call: TRBV18
clone_size: -
j_call: TRBJ1-2
d_call: -
cdr3_aa: CASSPDRWVSIGYTF
cdr3_nt: TGTGCCAGCTCACCAGACCGGTGGGTTTCTATTGGCTACACCTTC